The 5 T cell receptor beta chains listed next were all sequenced from one sample in a study of shared clonotypes between healthy human individuals. Sequenced by immunoSEQ multiplex PCR; TCRdb stores in-frame clones only, minus some. The data hold over 750,000 clones, with 90% to 98% observed a single time. Positively selected for CCR7, the CD45RO-negative cells used as naive CD8 cells excluded terminally differentiated effector memory CD45RA+ cells. Sequenced material: naive CD8+ T cells sorted from blood. These receptors came from a man aged 25-45 years in good health.

The chain employs TRBV5-1 and TRBJ2-3; 7 bases are a match to TRBD1. The J segment lost 4 bases and the V segment lost 7 bases, leaving 6 bases of the junction unmatched. CDR3 size: 13 residues. CDR1 is SGHRS, CDR2 YFSETQ, per germline. The CDR3 protein is CASLQTGADTQYF. CDR3 DNA sequence: TGCGCCAGCCTGCAAACAGGGGCAGATACGCAGTATTTT.

Remarks on this clone: Other DNA sequences of this sample code for an identical CDR3. This chain joins TRBV13 and TRBJ2-7; 8 nucleotides align to TRBD1. From germline, CDR1 is PRHDT and CDR2 FYEKMQ (reference sequence). The trim removed 5 bases at V and 3 bases at J, leaving 3 bases unmatched. The length of the CDR3 is 13 residues. This chain's CDR3 is CASSLGQGYEQYF. CDR3 nucleotide sequence: TGTGCCAGCAGCCTCGGACAGGGCTACGAGCAGTACTTC.

On this clone: Additional DNA sequences in this sample encode the identical CDR3. The V call is TRBV27, the J call TRBJ2-7, with 8 bases identical to TRBD1. Unmatched junction bases numbered 6, after V lost 5 bases and J lost 3 bases. The CDR3 is 14 residues long. CDR1 is MNHEY, CDR2 SMNVEV, per germline (reference sequence). In DNA form, the CDR3 reads TGTGCCAGCAGTCCAGGGACAGGTGGCTACGAGCAGTACTTC. Translation gives CASSPGTGGYEQYF.

The gene calls are TRBV5-4 and TRBJ2-7; a weak D match, TRBD2 (5 bases). The V gene lost 6 bases and the J gene lost 6 bases, with 13 bases spanning the gap. The CDR3 runs to 12 residues. Germline V gives CDR1 SGHNT, CDR2 YYREEE (reference sequence). The chain's CDR3 is CASTADAGEQYF. The CDR3 DNA follows: TGTGCCAGCACAGCGGACGCTGGCGAGCAGTACTTC.

J is TRBJ1-2 and V is TRBV29-1; D perhaps matches TRBD1 (6 bases). Trimming stripped 0 bases from V and 2 bases from J, with 10 bases between. Germline CDR1 and CDR2: SQVTM and ANQGSEA. The CDR3 has 14 amino acids. The CDR3: CSVEDPDRNYGYTF. The CDR3 DNA is TGCAGCGTTGAAGATCCCGACAGGAACTATGGCTACACCTTC.